This T cell receptor (beta chain) appears in the sequencing data of a study of T cells in Graves' hyperthyroidism and ophthalmopathy. General study points: Model-based prediction identified ophthalmopathy a median around seven months prior to its onset.

CDR3 length: 12 residues. CDR1 is LNHNV, CDR2 YYDKDF, per germline (reference sequence). This clonotype was seen a few times. What it binds is not known. One end of the junction is discordant with germline, which a read error may explain. TCR beta CDR3 regions were amplified from RNA transcripts. A first-round RT-PCR of the TCR CDR3 used the HTBI primer set. TCRdb redid the calling of the multiplex PCR reads with MiXCR, one entry per CDR3 protein. The sample carries over 350,000 distinct CDR3 sequences, roughly 15% recorded once. The sample taken for sequencing was blood. The receptor's source is a man aged 18 to 29 with Graves' ophthalmopathy. The V gene is TRBV15, the J gene TRBJ2-5; tentatively, D is TRBD2 (6 bases). The DNA of the CDR3 is TGTGCCACCAGCAGTCGAGCCGGTCGGAGGGACTTC. Amino acid sequence: CATSSRAGRRDF.